The next 18 T cell receptor beta chains were all read from a single sample in a study of beta chain features in type 1 diabetes (dated by TCRdb to 2016 to 2018). Results and caveats for the whole study, not just this receptor: In all four CD4+ subsets, TCRB CDR3 length was moderately but significantly shorter in type 1 diabetes patients.

Library construction relied on the immunoSEQ multiplex PCR assay. The entire amount of isolated RNA was reverse transcribed using the High Capacity cDNA Reverse Transcription Kit, so the sequenced TCRB transcripts were expressed ones. TCRdb obtained this table from immuneACCESS and retained in-frame rearrangements with V and J assigned. These tables miss some clones; where compared with another copy, unresolved V genes account for less than half of the shortfall, and the remainder is unexplained. This sample gives over 300,000 clones in total; over 7% of them show up just once. The ten biggest clones cover about 1% of the sample. These receptors' antigens are unknown. Material: central memory CD4+ T cells from blood. All receptors come from a man under 40 with type 1 diabetes.

This clone was observed a handful of times. V gene TRBV5-1 combines with J gene TRBJ2-7; D tentatively fits TRBD1 or TRBD2 (5 bases each). Trimming stripped 7 bases from V and 5 bases from J, with 13 bases between. The CDR3 has 12 residues. Germline CDR1 and CDR2: SGHRS and YFSETQ. The CDR3 DNA follows: TGCGCCAGCCAGGGCCGGGGCCACGAGCAGTACTTC. Translation gives CASQGRGHEQYF.

This clone was found many times. The CDR3 DNA reads as TGTGCCAGCAGCTCGACACTAGCGGGGATAAGGGAGACCCAGTACTTC. It is translated as CASSSTLAGIRETQYF. The chain employs TRBV7-9 and TRBJ2-5, with TRBD2 matching over 10 bases. Germline assignment: CDR1 SEHNR and CDR2 FQNEAQ (reference sequence). This CDR3 is 16 amino acids long. The V gene end was trimmed by 4 bases and the J gene end by 5 bases; junction bases not matched to a gene: 10.

The J gene is TRBJ2-7, the V gene TRBV6-6; D call uncertain. CDR3 length equals 12 residues. Germline loops: CDR1 MNHNY, CDR2 SVGAGI (reference sequence). The V end was cut by 4 bases, the J end by 2 bases, with 6 bases between. CDR3 loop: CASSSHPYEQYF. The CDR3 nucleotides are TGTGCCAGCAGTTCGCATCCCTACGAGCAGTACTTC.

This clone was observed a few times. The V gene is TRBV9, the J gene TRBJ1-2; no firm D call. V was shortened by 3 bases and J by 3 bases, with 12 bases between the two germline ends. This CDR3 is 14 amino acids long. From germline, CDR1 is SGDLS and CDR2 YYNGEE. The CDR3 spells CASSGGRLDYGYTF. CDR3 coding DNA: TGTGCCAGCAGCGGCGGGCGATTGGACTATGGCTACACCTTC.

This clone was seen a handful of times. The rearrangement joins TRBV7-9 to TRBJ1-1, with unresolved D. Germline CDR1 and CDR2: SEHNR and FQNEAQ (reference sequence). The CDR3 loop spans 13 amino acids. V was pared by 5 bases and J by 3 bases, with 10 bases between. The CDR3 spells CASSPRSDTEAFF. The CDR3 nucleotides read TGTGCCAGCAGCCCCCGGAGTGACACTGAAGCTTTCTTT.

This clone turned up a few times. The chain recombines TRBV9 with TRBJ2-6, with D maybe TRBD1 (6 bases). The CDR3 extends over 15 amino acids. From germline, CDR1 is SGDLS and CDR2 YYNGEE. Trimming pared 1 base from V and 4 bases from J, leaving 9 bases between. The CDR3 loop reads CASSVTGPGANVLTF. DNA for the CDR3: TGTGCCAGCAGCGTAACAGGGCCCGGGGCCAACGTCCTGACTTTC.

The chain recombines TRBV7-9 with TRBJ1-1; a possible D gene is TRBD1 (5 bases). CDR3 length: 14 amino acids. Germline assignment: CDR1 SEHNR and CDR2 FQNEAQ (reference sequence). Deletions cut 1 base from V and 2 bases from J, with 8 bases between. The DNA for the CDR3 is TGTGCCAGCAGCTTAGTACAGGCAAACACTGAAGCTTTCTTT. Its translation is CASSLVQANTEAFF.

V gene TRBV6-6 combines with J gene TRBJ2-7; TRBD1 agrees at 8 bases. This CDR3 is 15 amino acids long. V dropped 2 bases and J dropped 2; count of bases not matched to a gene: 5. From germline, CDR1 is MNHNY and CDR2 SVGAGI (reference sequence). The CDR3 nucleotides read TGTGCCAGCAGTTACGGGGGGACAGGCACCTACGAGCAGTACTTC. Amino acids: CASSYGGTGTYEQYF.

The rearrangement links TRBV10-2 to TRBJ2-1; 10 positions agree with TRBD2. The V gene's germline CDR1 is WSHSY and CDR2 SAAADI. Losses at the gene ends were 6 bases for V and 0 bases for J; bases not matched to a gene: 8. The CDR3 has 17 amino acids. Written as DNA, the CDR3 is TGCGCCAGCAGAGCTAGCGGGGGAGCCTCCTCCTACAATGAGCAGTTCTTC. Translation gives CASRASGGASSYNEQFF.

The chain combines TRBV7-2 with TRBJ2-5; TRBD2 aligns across 9 bases. V lost 5 bases and J lost 2; bases outside the gene matches: 9. CDR1 SGHTA and CDR2 FQGNSA come from the germline V gene. The CDR3 consists of 16 residues. This CDR3 is CASSPRQAGGQETQYF. CDR3 sequence (DNA): TGTGCCAGCAGCCCGAGACAAGCGGGGGGTCAAGAGACCCAGTACTTC. Complete variable domain (other parts from reference TRBV7-2 and TRBJ2-5): GAGVSQSPSNKVTEKGKDVELRCDPISGHTALYWYRQSLGQGLEFLIYFQGNSAPDKSGLPSDRFSAERTGGSVSTLTIQRTQQEDSAVYLCASSPRQAGGQETQYFGPGTRLLVL.

In its sample, this clone was seen a few times. The sample has other DNA sequences that encode this CDR3 too. The chain combines TRBV7-2 with TRBJ1-1, with 9 nucleotides matching TRBD1. The CDR3 is made up of 14 amino acids. The germline V gene encodes CDR1 SGHTA and CDR2 FQGNSA. Trimming took 4 bases from V and 4 from J; bases not matched to a gene: 4. The CDR3 coding sequence is TGTGCCAGCAGCTCTACAGGGGGCGGCACTGAAGCTTTCTTT. The encoded protein is CASSSTGGGTEAFF.

The gene calls are TRBV9 and TRBJ1-6, with TRBD1 matching over 8 bases. V dropped 4 bases and J dropped 11; count of bases not matched to a gene: 11. CDR3 size: 15 residues. CDR1 is SGDLS and CDR2 is YYNGEE in the germline V gene. CDR3 coding DNA: TGTGCCAGCAGCTCCCAGACAGGGGCCGGGGCACCCCTCCACTTT. It is translated as CASSSQTGAGAPLHF. The full variable domain, rest sourced from reference TRBV9 and TRBJ1-6, is DSGVTQTPKHLITATGQRVTLRCSPRSGDLSVYWYQQSLDQGLQFLIQYYNGEERAKGNILERFSAQQFPDLHSELNLSSLELGDSALYFCASSSQTGAGAPLHFGNGTRLTVT.

This clone was picked up a small number of times. The J gene is TRBJ1-4, the V gene TRBV2; weak D call: TRBD1 (6 bases). Germline lookup yields CDR1 SNHLY and CDR2 FYNNEI. Trimming removed 3 bases from V and 0 bases from J, with 8 bases in between. This CDR3 is built from 15 residues. The CDR3 nucleotides read TGTGCCAGCAGTGACAGGGGAGCAACTAATGAAAAACTGTTTTTT. This sequence encodes CASSDRGATNEKLFF.

There are a few counts of this clone. J is TRBJ2-2 and V is TRBV5-6, with no clear D. The CDR3 consists of 15 residues. Trimming left V 0 bases short and J 4 bases short, with 10 bases between. Germline V gene sequence: CDR1 SGHDT, CDR2 YYEEEE. CDR3 loop: CASSLGKGFTGELFF. The CDR3 DNA reads as TGTGCCAGCAGCTTGGGAAAGGGCTTCACCGGGGAGCTGTTTTTT.

This clone came up a few times. V usage is TRBV5-1 and J usage is TRBJ1-5; no clear D. The CDR3 contains 15 residues. CDR1 is SGHRS and CDR2 is YFSETQ in the germline V gene. The V end lost 0 bases, the J end lost 2 bases, and 9 bases lay between the germline ends. In nucleotides, the CDR3 is TGCGCCAGCAGCTTGGGGCCGGAGGGCAATCAGCCCCAGCATTTT. It codes for CASSLGPEGNQPQHF.

This clone was seen many times. The rearrangement links TRBV28 to TRBJ2-1; maybe TRBD2 (6 bases). The CDR3 covers 12 residues. Germline V lookup: CDR1 MDHEN, CDR2 SYDVKM. V was shortened by 6 bases and J by 10 bases, with 13 bases between the two germline ends. CDR3 nucleotides: TGTGCCAGCAGCCAAGCGACTAGAGAGCAGTTCTTC. The encoded protein is CASSQATREQFF.

This clone has a count of ten or more. V usage is TRBV2 and J usage is TRBJ2-7; possibly TRBD1 for D (5 bases). This CDR3 has 13 residues. V lost 3 bases and J lost 3, with 9 bases in between. Per the germline V gene, CDR1 is SNHLY and CDR2 is FYNNEI. The CDR3 reads CASSDQGSYEQYF. CDR3 coding DNA: TGTGCCAGCAGTGACCAGGGTAGCTACGAGCAGTACTTC.

The chain employs TRBV11-3 and TRBJ2-1, with 8 bases identical to TRBD1. The CDR3 is made up of 12 amino acids. CDR1 and CDR2 from the germline V gene are SGHNT and YENEEA. The junction had 2 bases not matched to a gene; V was cut back by 4 bases and J by 9 bases. The chain's CDR3 is CASSSTGVEQFF. The DNA for the CDR3 is TGTGCCAGCAGCTCGACAGGGGTTGAGCAGTTCTTC.